The text below deals with one T cell receptor beta chain. Amplifying from RNA transcripts, the study obtained TCR beta CDR3 regions. First-round RT-PCR with HTBI primers preceded a second-round multiplex PCR. In TCRdb, the multiplex PCR reads were re-called with MiXCR into one record per CDR3 protein. The sample records 200,000 to 250,000 distinct CDR3 sequences, roughly a fifth being singletons. The data derive from a study of Graves' ophthalmopathy and Graves' hyperthyroidism. Study at large: Blood was drawn at initial diagnosis, before any treatment.

The V gene's germline CDR1 is SGHAT and CDR2 FQNNGV. V lost 1 base and J 4 bases, leaving 14 bases between the germline ends. This CDR3 has 15 amino acids. Enrollment excluded any patients with other autoimmune diseases, uncontrolled infections, pregnancy or lactation. Clinical symptoms and serum thyroxine were used for diagnosis; TRAb, thyroid ultrasound and orbital computed tomography were also relied on. The PBMCs had their origin in roughly 9.8 ml of fresh peripheral blood. The specimen sequenced was peripheral blood. The chain links TRBV11-2 to TRBJ2-7; TRBD1 is a possible D gene (5 bases). This TCR came from a woman aged 45-59 years with Graves' ophthalmopathy. The CDR3 nucleotides read TGTGCCAGCAGCTTAGTGGCAGGGTCACCTTACGAGCAGTACTTC. It is translated as CASSLVAGSPYEQYF.